A selection of T cell receptor beta chains follows, all from one sample in a study of blood T cell repertoires in COVID-19. Clones were sequenced by immunoSEQ multiplex PCR, and TCRdb holds only the in-frame ones, with some missing. The sample carries over 250,000 clones, approximately 89% recorded once. Sequencing input: PBMCs or T cells enriched from blood (not recorded which). Receptors originate from a woman between 55 and 75 years old who had recovered from COVID-19. Each CDR3 is given with its conserved first and last residue. The D gene is left open where the match is weak. Clone size appears in some rows only: once, few, many, or a class for an expanded clone.

clone_size	d_call	v_call	j_call	cdr3_aa	cdr3_nt
NA	NA	TRBV5-8	TRBJ1-6	CASSPLGSGDSPLHF	TGTGCCAGCAGCCCTCTGGGGTCAGGGGATTCACCCCTCCACTTT
NA	NA	TRBV2	TRBJ2-7	CASRTDSDEQYF	TGTGCCAGCAGGACGGATAGCGACGAGCAGTACTTC
NA	TRBD1	TRBV7-3	TRBJ1-1	CASSSYRGGDTEAFF	TGTGCCAGCAGCTCATACAGGGGGGGCGACACTGAAGCTTTCTTT
NA	NA	TRBV28	TRBJ1-1	CASSLGTGGLEAFF	TGTGCCAGCAGTTTAGGGACGGGGGGTCTGGAAGCTTTCTTT
NA	NA	TRBV6-5	TRBJ2-7	CASRRPVGEQYF	TGTGCCAGCCGGCGGCCGGTTGGCGAGCAGTACTTC
NA	NA	TRBV5-1	TRBJ2-3	CASSFQGLSTDTQYF	TGCGCCAGCAGCTTTCAGGGGCTTAGCACAGATACGCAGTATTTT
NA	NA	TRBV6-5	TRBJ1-4	CASRRGTSEKLFF	TGTGCCAGCAGAAGGGGAACCAGTGAAAAACTGTTTTTT
NA	NA	TRBV11-3	TRBJ2-5	CASSLTPGETQYF	TGTGCCAGCAGTCTAACTCCGGGGGAGACCCAGTACTTC
NA	TRBD1	TRBV27	TRBJ1-4	CASTPLGRGDEKLFF	TGTGCCAGCACCCCGTTAGGCAGGGGGGATGAAAAACTGTTTTTT
once	TRBD1	TRBV2	TRBJ1-5	CASSERTGRQPQHF	TGTGCCAGCAGTGAACGGACAGGCCGTCAGCCCCAGCATTTT
NA	TRBD1	TRBV27	TRBJ2-7	CASSLTPPGTAYYEQYF	TGTGCCAGCAGTCTAACACCCCCAGGGACAGCTTACTACGAGCAGTACTTC
NA	NA	TRBV23-1	TRBJ1-1	CASSEQGGNTEAFF	TGCGCCAGCAGTGAACAGGGTGGAAACACTGAAGCTTTCTTT
once	NA	TRBV12-3/TRBV12-4	TRBJ1-1	CASSLAQDTEAFF	TGTGCCAGCAGTTTAGCGCAGGACACTGAAGCTTTCTTT
NA	NA	TRBV6-1	TRBJ2-3	CASSESRGYFTDTQYF	TGTGCCAGCAGTGAATCTCGGGGTTACTTCACAGATACGCAGTATTTT
NA	TRBD1	TRBV5-1	TRBJ1-1	CASSLAGTGYTEAFF	TGCGCCAGCAGCTTGGCCGGGACAGGGTATACTGAAGCTTTCTTT
once	NA	TRBV29-1	TRBJ1-5	CSVGENGNQPQHF	TGCAGCGTTGGGGAGAATGGCAATCAGCCCCAGCATTTT
NA	TRBD1	TRBV27	TRBJ2-2	CASRRTGGVTGELFF	TGTGCCAGCAGACGGACAGGGGGTGTCACCGGGGAGCTGTTTTTT
NA	TRBD2	TRBV5-5	TRBJ2-7	CASSSHPTSGGDEQYF	TGTGCCAGCAGCTCTCACCCGACTAGCGGCGGGGACGAGCAGTACTTC
once	TRBD1	TRBV15	TRBJ1-2	CATSRTATGENTF	TGTGCCACCAGCAGAACTGCGACAGGGGAGAACACCTTC
NA	NA	TRBV11-2	TRBJ2-7	CASSLATTWSSYEQYF	TGTGCCAGCAGCTTAGCAACGACCTGGAGCTCCTACGAGCAGTACTTC
NA	TRBD2	TRBV13	TRBJ2-1	CASSLPFWGGNEQFF	TGTGCCAGCAGCTTACCCTTTTGGGGGGGGAATGAGCAGTTCTTC
few	NA	TRBV5-1	TRBJ2-1	CASSFERPPYNEQFF	TGCGCCAGCAGCTTTGAGCGGCCCCCCTACAATGAGCAGTTCTTC
NA	NA	TRBV30	TRBJ2-5	CAWSPPGEETQYF	TGTGCCTGGAGTCCCCCGGGGGAAGAGACCCAGTACTTC
NA	NA	TRBV4-2	TRBJ1-5	CASSQEIDQPQHF	TGTGCCAGCAGCCAAGAAATCGATCAGCCCCAGCATTTT
NA	TRBD2	TRBV5-1	TRBJ2-1	CASSLTSGTYNEQFF	TGCGCCAGCAGCTTGACTAGCGGTACTTACAATGAGCAGTTCTTC
NA	TRBD1	TRBV18	TRBJ1-4	CASSPARTGTEKLFF	TGTGCCAGCTCACCAGCTCGGACAGGGACTGAAAAACTGTTTTTT
NA	NA	TRBV27	TRBJ1-2	CASRPVGVVGYTF	TGTGCCAGCAGGCCGGTCGGGGTAGTTGGCTACACCTTC
NA	NA	TRBV7-9	TRBJ1-6	CASSYRENNSPLHF	TGTGCCAGCAGCTACAGGGAAAATAATTCACCCCTCCACTTT
NA	TRBD2	TRBV27	TRBJ2-6	CATKYNSGRPAGANVLTF	TGTGCGACGAAATACAATAGCGGGAGGCCCGCGGGGGCCAACGTCCTGACTTTC
NA	TRBD1	TRBV4-1	TRBJ1-2	CASSQAGQLYGYTF	TGCGCCAGCAGCCAGGCGGGACAGCTCTATGGCTACACCTTC
NA	NA	TRBV18	TRBJ2-1	CASSPPGSPGNEQFF	TGTGCCAGCTCACCACCCGGGTCACCTGGCAATGAGCAGTTCTTC
NA	TRBD1	TRBV5-1	TRBJ1-4	CATKPGTGDEKLFF	TGCGCCACTAAGCCCGGGACAGGGGATGAAAAACTGTTTTTT
NA	NA	TRBV28	TRBJ1-2	CASSLPTSTYGYTF	TGTGCCAGCAGTTTACCAACCAGTACGTATGGCTACACCTTC
NA	TRBD1	TRBV11-2	TRBJ1-6	CASSIRTGASNSPLHF	TGTGCCAGCAGCATCCGGACAGGGGCGTCTAATTCACCCCTCCACTTT
NA	NA	TRBV9	TRBJ1-3	CASSPQDSSSGNTIYF	TGTGCCAGCAGCCCTCAGGACAGCTCCTCTGGAAACACCATATATTTT
NA	TRBD2	TRBV19	TRBJ2-7	CASSALAGGSYEQYF	TGTGCCAGTAGCGCCCTAGCGGGGGGTTCCTACGAGCAGTACTTC
NA	NA	TRBV10-3	TRBJ2-2	CASRGFDTGELFF	TGTGCCTCCAGGGGTTTCGACACCGGGGAGCTGTTTTTT